The present entry profiles one T cell receptor (beta chain) with its context. The sample comes from a study of blood T cell repertoires in COVID-19. TCRdb's copy holds only in-frame clones and misses some; the assay was immunoSEQ multiplex PCR. The data hold about 120,000 clones, with roughly three quarters observed a single time. The source material was peripheral blood. This TCR was sampled from a woman between 70 and 85 years old with acute or convalescent COVID-19.

In DNA, the CDR3 is TGTGCCAGCAGCTTGCCTCAGGGGGCATCATCTAATTCACCCCTCCACTTT. Translated, it gives CASSLPQGASSNSPLHF. The rearrangement links TRBV5-4 to TRBJ1-6; 8 bases fit TRBD1. Per germline, CDR1 SGHNT and CDR2 YYREEE (reference sequence). This CDR3 contains 17 residues. Losses at the gene ends were 1 base for V and 6 bases for J; bases not matched to a gene: 9.